In this sample, the clone carrying this T cell receptor beta chain turned up a few times. As yet, its antigen is unknown. This entry belongs to a study of T cell repertoires in cytomegalovirus infection. Study background: Evidence of both CMV infection and a matching HLA type came from public TCR beta signatures. Study-wide points: HLA-C-restricted CMV-specific TCR beta clonotypes were dominant in the ex vivo response. Frequencies of public TCR beta families were cumulated, and this identified carriers of CMV plus the relevant HLA.

TCRdb called the reads again in MiXCR, with one record for every CDR3 protein. The sample lists around 450,000 distinct CDR3 sequences, 11% occurring once. The CDR3 contains 16 residues. CDR1 SGDLS and CDR2 YYNGEE come from the germline V gene. The junction had 9 bases not matched to a gene; V was cut back by 2 bases and J by 8 bases. The clonotype originates from a human donor in good health (CMV status not recorded). Some clones in this sample may be carry-over from other donors' samples. The chain employs TRBV9 and TRBJ1-4; 10 nucleotides agree with TRBD1. Sequenced sample: PBMCs. This CDR3 reads CASSVSGQGRGEKLFF. Here the CDR3 DNA reads TGTGCCAGCAGCGTTTCGGGACAGGGGCGAGGCGAAAAACTGTTTTTT.